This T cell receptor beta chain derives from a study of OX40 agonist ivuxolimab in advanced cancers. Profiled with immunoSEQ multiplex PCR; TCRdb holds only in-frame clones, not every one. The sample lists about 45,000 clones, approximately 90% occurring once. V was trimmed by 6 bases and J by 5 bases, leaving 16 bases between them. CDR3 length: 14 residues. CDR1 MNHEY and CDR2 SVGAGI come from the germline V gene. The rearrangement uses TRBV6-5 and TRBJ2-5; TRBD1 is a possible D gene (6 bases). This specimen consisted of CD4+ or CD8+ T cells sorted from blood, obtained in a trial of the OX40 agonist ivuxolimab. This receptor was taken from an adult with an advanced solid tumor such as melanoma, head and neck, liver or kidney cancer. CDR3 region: CASSKRTARETQYF. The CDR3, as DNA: TGTGCCAGCAGCAAAAGGACAGCCCGCGAGACCCAGTACTTC.